This TCR beta chain comes out of a study of T cells after yellow fever vaccination. Researchers made TCR cDNA using 5'RACE template switching, and this step added a universal primer site and UMIs. TCRdb re-called the 5' RACE reads through MiXCR, storing one row per CDR3 protein. The table lists some 400,000 distinct CDR3 sequences, roughly a sixth of them singletons. This clonotype showed up just a few times. Germline-derived CDR1 and CDR2 are MGHRA and YSYEKL. This CDR3 region has 16 residues. The junction had 7 bases not matched to a gene; V was cut back by 0 bases and J by 8 bases. This receptor was taken from a young man who received the YFV17D yellow fever vaccine. Sequencing used PBMCs, obtained before the yellow fever booster vaccination. The chain joins TRBV4-1 to TRBJ2-4; 10 bases line up with TRBD1. The DNA of the CDR3 is TGCGCCAGCAGCCAAGATGGAGGGACAGGGGAGGACATTCAGTACTTC. Translated, it gives CASSQDGGTGEDIQYF.